The clone carrying this TCR beta chain was seen more than once but under ten times. Primers used in a second PCR of about 6 to 11 cycles were a sample-barcoded 5' primer and a J-beta primer mix. TCRdb used MiXCR to reprocess the 5' RACE reads, holding one entry per CDR3 protein. Found here are some 1.1 million distinct CDR3 sequences, 35% to 40% of them singletons; the top ten hold around 12%. These data come from a study of blood T cells in healthy people across ages. The sequence derives from a young man in good health. Sequencing input: blood.

CDR3 sequence reads: CASSLTLIWGNEQFF. CDR3 sequence (DNA): TGCGCCAGCAGCCTGACTTTAATCTGGGGGAATGAGCAGTTCTTC. This chain uses TRBV4-3 with TRBJ2-1, with D perhaps assigned TRBD1 or TRBD2 (5 bases each). The CDR3 sequence is 15 residues long. V shed 4 bases and J shed 7 bases, with 17 bases lying between them. Germline V gene lookup returns CDR1 LGHNA and CDR2 YSLEER.